These 15 T cell receptor beta chains were all obtained from the same sample, sequenced in a study of T cells in localized non-small cell lung cancer. Measured with immunoSEQ multiplex PCR; TCRdb has only the in-frame clones, and not every one. The profile shows about 3,200 clones, around 30% of them singletons. The sequenced sample was lung tumor tissue, obtained before any cancer treatment. The receptors come from a man aged 35-75 years with stage I lung adenocarcinoma.

The rearrangement joins TRBV19 to TRBJ1-5, with no clear D. The CDR3 consists of 13 residues. Germline loops: CDR1 LNHDA, CDR2 SQIVND (reference sequence). Trimming shortened V by 3 bases and J by 7 bases, and 10 bases separated the two germline ends. This CDR3 is CASSIGFRQPQHF. The CDR3 nucleotides are TGTGCCAGTAGTATTGGGTTCCGGCAGCCCCAGCATTTT.

The rearrangement uses TRBV19 and TRBJ2-5, with TRBD1 matching 11 bases. CDR1 is LNHDA, CDR2 SQIVND, per germline (reference sequence). The trim removed 3 bases at V and 5 bases at J, leaving 8 bases unmatched. The CDR3 consists of 16 residues. DNA of the CDR3: TGTGCCAGTAGTATCTCGGACAGGGGGCGAAGGGAGACCCAGTACTTC. Translating gives CASSISDRGRRETQYF. Using reference TRBV19 and TRBJ2-5 for the parts outside the CDR3, the full variable domain is DGGITQSPKYLFRKEGQNVTLSCEQNLNHDAMYWYRQDPGQGLRLIYYSQIVNDFQKGDIAEGYSVSREKKESFPLTVTSAQKNPTAFYLCASSISDRGRRETQYFGPGTRLLVL.

This clone is termed large. V usage is TRBV9 and J usage is TRBJ2-7, with no clear D. There are 13 residues in the CDR3. Between the trimmed V and J ends, which lost 7 bases and 1 base, there was a span of 12 bases. Germline V CDR1 and CDR2: SGDLS, YYNGEE. The CDR3, as DNA: TGTGCCAGCGAACGAGAGTTGTCCTACGAGCAGTACTTC. It encodes CASERELSYEQYF.

The chain has TRBV9 and TRBJ1-4; 8 bases map to TRBD1. CDR3 length: 13 amino acids. CDR1 SGDLS and CDR2 YYNGEE come from the germline V gene. V was pared by 6 bases and J by 10 bases, with 8 bases of the junction left unmatched. Here the CDR3 DNA reads TGTGCCAGCACCCTGACAGGACAGGGAAAACTGTTTTTT. It codes for CASTLTGQGKLFF.

V usage is TRBV4-1 and J usage is TRBJ1-1; D is perhaps TRBD1 (5 bases). The V gene's germline CDR1 is MGHRA and CDR2 YSYEKL. The V gene lost 1 base and the J gene lost 8 bases, with 14 bases spanning the gap. CDR3 length: 14 residues. CDR3 in DNA: TGCGCCAGCAGCCAAGTAATTTCCGGGACCGAAGCTTTCTTT. Its translation is CASSQVISGTEAFF.

The chain uses TRBV9 and TRBJ2-7; D call uncertain. There are 12 residues in the CDR3. V was cut by 3 bases and J by 3 bases, with 7 bases left in between. CDR1 SGDLS and CDR2 YYNGEE come from the germline V gene. CDR3 residues: CASSEDRYEQYF. The CDR3 DNA reads TGTGCCAGCAGCGAAGACCGCTACGAGCAGTACTTC.

The chain couples TRBV19 to TRBJ2-3; 9 bases map to TRBD1. Germline values: CDR1 LNHDA, CDR2 SQIVND (reference sequence). J was trimmed by 1 base and V by 8 bases; bases with no gene match: 4. This CDR3 comprises 14 residues. The DNA of the CDR3 is TGTGCCAGTCGAACAGGGGGCGGCACAGATACGCAGTATTTT. Its protein product is CASRTGGGTDTQYF.

This clone came up a few times. The V call is TRBV6-8, the J call TRBJ1-6; D is possibly TRBD1 (6 bases). V shed 6 bases and J shed 7 bases, with 10 bases lying between them. The CDR3 extends over 13 amino acids. Germline loops: CDR1 MNHGY, CDR2 SAAAGT. CDR3 residues: CASRWTVNSPLHF. CDR3 sequence (DNA): TGTGCCAGCAGATGGACAGTCAATTCACCCCTCCACTTT.

The chain employs TRBV5-1 and TRBJ2-3, with 14 positions matching TRBD2. This CDR3 has 16 amino acids. Germline V CDR1 and CDR2: SGHRS, YFSETQ. Trimming cost V 4 bases and J 3 bases; bases outside gene matches: 4. The CDR3 here is CASSRLAGGRTDTQYF. DNA for the CDR3: TGCGCCAGCAGCCGACTAGCGGGGGGGCGGACAGATACGCAGTATTTT.

This clone was detected a few times. The chain links TRBV28 to TRBJ2-7; the D is unclear. V gave up 7 bases and J gave up 7 bases, with 14 bases separating them. CDR1 and CDR2 (germline): MDHEN, SYDVKM. The CDR3 extends over 12 amino acids. CDR3 bases: TGTGCCAGCACCGCGGCCGTTGGGGAGCAGTACTTC. Translating gives CASTAAVGEQYF.

By share of the sample, this clone is medium-sized. J is TRBJ1-3 and V is TRBV6-8, with unresolved D. This CDR3 is built from 14 residues. Germline loops: CDR1 MNHGY, CDR2 SAAAGT. Trimming took off 4 bases at V and 3 bases at J, with 10 bases between the two ends. The CDR3 DNA is TGTGCCAGCAGTTTTGGAGGGTTTGGAAACACCATATATTTT. It encodes CASSFGGFGNTIYF.

By frequency in the sample, this clone is medium-sized. The V gene is TRBV9, the J gene TRBJ2-3; 7 positions match TRBD2. Germline CDR1 reads SGDLS; CDR2 reads YYNGEE. The CDR3 covers 16 residues. The V gene end was trimmed by 3 bases and the J gene end by 1 base; junction bases not matched to a gene: 8. CDR3 in amino acids: CASSAHSRGGTDTQYF. The CDR3 region has the DNA TGTGCCAGCAGCGCCCACTCTCGGGGGGGCACAGATACGCAGTATTTT.

This chain joins TRBV6-8 and TRBJ2-1; D unclear. The germline V gene has CDR1 MNHGY and CDR2 SAAAGT. The length of the CDR3 is 12 residues. Trimming took 6 bases from V and 8 from J, leaving 11 bases between them. CDR3 sequence: CASRTQAYEQFF. For the CDR3, the DNA is TGTGCCAGCAGGACCCAAGCCTATGAGCAGTTCTTC.

This clone has only a few counts. This sequence joins TRBV25-1 and TRBJ1-4, with 8 bases matching TRBD1. Per the germline V gene, CDR1 is MGHDK and CDR2 is SYGVNS. The junction had 6 bases not matched to a gene; V was cut back by 1 base and J by 8 bases. The CDR3 has 15 amino acids. In DNA, the CDR3 is TGTGCCAGCAGTGAATGGGAGACAGGGGTGGAAAAACTGTTTTTT. Translation gives CASSEWETGVEKLFF. Together with reference TRBV25-1 and TRBJ1-4, the CDR3 gives the full variable domain: EADIYQTPRYLVIGTGKKITLECSQTMGHDKMYWYQQDPGMELHLIHYSYGVNSTEKGDLSSESTVSRIRTEHFPLTLESARPSHTSQYLCASSEWETGVEKLFFGSGTQLSVL.

The rearrangement uses TRBV1 and TRBJ2-3; TRBD2 was called by the table and not checked on the DNA. TRBV1 is listed as a pseudogene. The CDR3 totals 16 residues. As DNA, the CDR3 is TGCGCCAGCAGCCAAGATTGGACTAGAGGTACAGATACGCAGTATTTT. Translation: CASSQDWTRGTDTQYF.